This T cell receptor beta chain is from a study of beta chain features in type 1 diabetes. Study-wide findings and caveats: In these data, an HLA type influence on TCRB rearrangement remained unresolved. Researchers reported that naive, central memory and Treg TCRB repertoires appeared more similar in patients than in healthy donors. When Type 1 diabetes patients were examined, their TCRB CDR3s proved moderately but significantly shorter in all four CD4+ subsets.

A single count supports this clone. Its antigen is still unknown. Expressed TCRB transcripts were sequenced because the entire RNA isolate underwent reverse transcription. Average reads for naive, central memory and regulatory T cell samples were about 4 million. TCRdb's copy holds only in-frame clones and misses some; the assay was immunoSEQ multiplex PCR. Of about 41,000 clones in the sample, 60% to 75% were seen once. The CDR3 covers 13 residues. The V end lost 0 bases, the J end lost 6 bases, and 9 bases lay between the germline ends. Germline CDR1 SGHRS, CDR2 YFSETQ. The sequence derives from a man younger than 45 with type 1 diabetes. Some clones in this sample may be carry-over from other donors' samples. Sequencing was performed on Tregs from blood. The V call is TRBV5-1, the J call TRBJ1-1; D call uncertain. The CDR3 DNA follows: TGCGCCAGCAGCTTGGTCGGTGTTCCTGAAGCTTTCTTT. This sequence encodes CASSLVGVPEAFF.